This TCR beta chain derives from a study of blood T cell repertoires in COVID-19 (dated by TCRdb to the early 2020s). A note on the overall study: Samples from collaborators originated in the United States, Italy and Spain and spanned both the acute and convalescent phases of COVID-19. The sample metadata nearly always contained a de-identified subject ID, COVID-19 status, age in years and sex. Samples came from the ongoing ImmuneRACE study (first 160 participants) plus 1,254 subjects from 6 global collaborators. Deeply sampled blood TCRbeta repertoires from subjects exposed to, actively infected with, or recovered from COVID-19 were included in the dataset. The repertoires were made available in a free public database intended to serve as a resource for research on the immune response to SARS-CoV-2. HLA class I and class II types, where available, came from metadata supplied by the sample provider rather than from assay-based typing. The prospective study material was composed of cDNA or gDNA derived from T cells, B-cell-depleted T cells, or PBMCs. The paper's findings and limits, for the study overall: How much clinical and demographic metadata was included differed by source and by participant, and the metadata was provided uncurated.

The table lists this clone with a count of one. It lacks a known antigen. Qualities for individual bases were not recorded, and no much larger clone is one base off. One collaborating source in Seattle enrolled patients while the patients were actively infected and followed the patients over time throughout the course of disease. The collaborating institutions used their own protocols to collect whole blood in K2EDTA tubes. For TCRbeta analysis, collaborators shipped samples as frozen whole blood, isolated PBMCs, or DNA extracted from either of those sample types. The CDR3 covers 15 residues, taking in both the cysteine and the phenylalanine. The sequence is cut down to CDR3 DNA, 45 bases in frame from base 1. CDR1 and CDR2, per the germline V gene (reference sequence), are GTSNPN and SVGIG. Clipping removes 5 bases from V and 6 bases from J, with 13 as the unmatched junction base count. TCRbeta CDR3 regions were amplified from genomic DNA using the immunoSEQ Assay, a bias-controlled multiplex PCR. Turning to the authors' computational methods: The number of nucleated cells in each sample was estimated from the amplification of reference gene primers within the assay. Sequence reads were collapsed and filtered to measure the absolute abundance of every unique TCRbeta CDR3 rearrangement. For each sample, productive Simpson clonality was calculated as the square root of Simpson's diversity index over productive rearrangements. In TCRdb, the immuneACCESS table is reduced to in-frame sequences with V and J assigned. These tables do not hold every clone; where another copy was compared, an unresolved V gene accounts for under half, and the others remain unexplained. That table gives V, J and clone size, and the DNA gave D and trimming. The sample yields 200,000 to 300,000 clones; approximately 86% were counted once. The ten largest account for over 4% of the sample.

The sequenced sample consisted of peripheral blood. The chain links TRBV30 with TRBJ2-4; 7 bases in the middle match TRBD1. The source of this sequence is an older woman with COVID-19, enrolled during active disease. The CDR3 protein: CAWALKSGQANIQYF. In nucleotides, the sequence is TGTGCCTGGGCCCTTAAAAGCGGACAGGCAAACATTCAGTACTTC.